This is a list of T cell receptor beta chains from one sample in a study of blood T cell repertoires in COVID-19. Profiling relied on immunoSEQ multiplex PCR, and the TCRdb table lists in-frame clones only, not all of them. This sample carries about 240,000 clones, more than 75% of them seen once, and the ten largest clones take over 10%. The sample comprised peripheral blood. These receptors were obtained from a woman in her fifties or sixties with active or convalescent COVID-19. CDR3s include the opening cysteine and the closing phenylalanine or tryptophan. Each record gives: J gene, V gene, clone size, D gene, CDR3 DNA, CDR3 protein. The D gene is left open where the match is weak. Where a row states a size, it is once, few, many or the class of an expanded clone; other rows omit it.

j_call: TRBJ1-2
v_call: TRBV11-2
clone_size: .
d_call: .
cdr3_nt: TGTGCCAGCAGCTTAGGGGCCCCAGGGAACTATGGCTACACCTTC
cdr3_aa: CASSLGAPGNYGYTF

j_call: TRBJ1-6
v_call: TRBV18
clone_size: .
d_call: .
cdr3_nt: TGTGCCAGCTCACCAGAGGTGTCTAATTCACCCCTCCACTTT
cdr3_aa: CASSPEVSNSPLHF

j_call: TRBJ1-2
v_call: TRBV19
clone_size: .
d_call: .
cdr3_nt: TGTGCCAGTAGTATTGGTGGGGCTGTCTATGGCTACACCTTC
cdr3_aa: CASSIGGAVYGYTF

j_call: TRBJ1-3
v_call: TRBV14
clone_size: .
d_call: TRBD1
cdr3_nt: TGTGCCAGCGCTAGAAGGGATGACTTACAGGGGTGTGGAAACACCATATATTTT
cdr3_aa: CASARRDDLQGCGNTIYF

j_call: TRBJ2-5
v_call: TRBV2
clone_size: .
d_call: TRBD2
cdr3_nt: TGTGCCAACCTCGTACAGGGACTAGCGAAAGAGACCCAGTACTTC
cdr3_aa: CANLVQGLAKETQYF

j_call: TRBJ1-3
v_call: TRBV29-1
clone_size: .
d_call: .
cdr3_nt: TGCAGCGTTGAAGGGGGGGACTCTGGAAACACCATATATTTT
cdr3_aa: CSVEGGDSGNTIYF

j_call: TRBJ2-2
v_call: TRBV4-1
clone_size: .
d_call: TRBD2
cdr3_nt: TGCGCCAGCAGCCAAGTCAAGCGGGGGGGCCCTGGGGAGCTGTTTTTT
cdr3_aa: CASSQVKRGGPGELFF

j_call: TRBJ2-5
v_call: TRBV9
clone_size: medium-sized
d_call: TRBD2
cdr3_nt: TGTGCCAGCAGCGTAGAGGGTAGCGGGGGGGCCGGAGAGACCCAGTACTTC
cdr3_aa: CASSVEGSGGAGETQYF

j_call: TRBJ1-3
v_call: TRBV11-3
clone_size: .
d_call: .
cdr3_nt: TGTGCCAGCAGCCCTTGGGGGGTAAATGGAAACACCATATATTTT
cdr3_aa: CASSPWGVNGNTIYF

j_call: TRBJ1-4
v_call: TRBV18
clone_size: .
d_call: TRBD1
cdr3_nt: TGTGCCAGCTCACTACAGGGGAATGAAAAACTGTTTTTT
cdr3_aa: CASSLQGNEKLFF

j_call: TRBJ2-1
v_call: TRBV5-1
clone_size: .
d_call: .
cdr3_nt: TGCGCCAGCAGCTTAGGACAGACCAACAATGAGCAGTTCTTC
cdr3_aa: CASSLGQTNNEQFF

j_call: TRBJ1-5
v_call: TRBV19
clone_size: .
d_call: .
cdr3_nt: TGTGCCAGTAGTATCACAGGGTATAGCAATCAGCCCCAGCATTTT
cdr3_aa: CASSITGYSNQPQHF

j_call: TRBJ2-7
v_call: TRBV11-2
clone_size: .
d_call: TRBD1
cdr3_nt: TGTGCCAGCAGCTCCCTAGACAGGGTCTACGAGCAGTACTTC
cdr3_aa: CASSSLDRVYEQYF

j_call: TRBJ1-2
v_call: TRBV6-4
clone_size: .
d_call: .
cdr3_nt: TGTGCCAGCAGTGACCCGACAGGAAGGGTCGGTGGCTACACCTTC
cdr3_aa: CASSDPTGRVGGYTF

j_call: TRBJ1-1
v_call: TRBV6-5
clone_size: once
d_call: .
cdr3_nt: TGTGCCAGCAGACAGGGTGGGTTAGTCAACACTGAAGCTTTCTTT
cdr3_aa: CASRQGGLVNTEAFF

j_call: TRBJ1-5
v_call: TRBV4-2
clone_size: .
d_call: TRBD1
cdr3_nt: TGTGCCAGCAGCCTCGGCGACAGGGGGCATCAGCCCCAGCATTTT
cdr3_aa: CASSLGDRGHQPQHF

j_call: TRBJ2-7
v_call: TRBV30
clone_size: once
d_call: .
cdr3_nt: TGTGCCTGGAGGACTCCGGCAAAGAGCTCCTACGAGCAGTACTTC
cdr3_aa: CAWRTPAKSSYEQYF

j_call: TRBJ2-5
v_call: TRBV11-2
clone_size: .
d_call: TRBD2
cdr3_nt: TGTGCCAGCAGCTTATTCCCGGGGGGGCGGGAGACCCAGTACTTC
cdr3_aa: CASSLFPGGRETQYF

j_call: TRBJ2-5
v_call: TRBV7-6
clone_size: .
d_call: TRBD2
cdr3_nt: TGTGCCAGCAGCCCCACCCGGACTAGCGGACAAGAGACCCAGTACTTC
cdr3_aa: CASSPTRTSGQETQYF

j_call: TRBJ2-3
v_call: TRBV11-3
clone_size: .
d_call: .
cdr3_nt: TGTGCCAGCAGCTTTCGGAGGCTTGAGGATACGCAGTATTTT
cdr3_aa: CASSFRRLEDTQYF

j_call: TRBJ2-6
v_call: TRBV9
clone_size: once
d_call: .
cdr3_nt: TGTGCCAGCAGCGTAGTCCCCTCTAACTCTGGGGCCAACGTCCTGACTTTC
cdr3_aa: CASSVVPSNSGANVLTF

j_call: TRBJ2-7
v_call: TRBV7-2
clone_size: few
d_call: TRBD2
cdr3_nt: TGTGCCAGCAGCTTTACTAGCGTGGGCGAGCAGTACTTC
cdr3_aa: CASSFTSVGEQYF

j_call: TRBJ1-2
v_call: TRBV19
clone_size: once
d_call: TRBD1
cdr3_nt: TGTGCCAGTAGTATAGACAACAGGGGGCGATTGGCTAACTATGGCTACACCTTC
cdr3_aa: CASSIDNRGRLANYGYTF

j_call: TRBJ2-1
v_call: TRBV24-1
clone_size: .
d_call: .
cdr3_nt: TGTGCCACCAGTGAGGGTGGGAGATTACCTGAGCAGTTCTTC
cdr3_aa: CATSEGGRLPEQFF

j_call: TRBJ1-6
v_call: TRBV3-1/TRBV3-2
clone_size: .
d_call: .
cdr3_nt: TGTGCCAGCAGCCAAGTGAACAGGGATTCACCCCTCCACTTT
cdr3_aa: CASSQVNRDSPLHF

j_call: TRBJ1-4
v_call: TRBV3-1/TRBV3-2
clone_size: .
d_call: .
cdr3_nt: TGTGCCAGCAGCCAAGCCTTGTATGAAAAACTGTTTTTT
cdr3_aa: CASSQALYEKLFF

j_call: TRBJ2-3
v_call: TRBV4-1
clone_size: .
d_call: TRBD2
cdr3_nt: TGCGCCAGCAGCCAAGATGTGGGGCGGGGGTTTACAGATACGCAGTATTTT
cdr3_aa: CASSQDVGRGFTDTQYF

j_call: TRBJ2-5
v_call: TRBV2
clone_size: .
d_call: TRBD2
cdr3_nt: TGTGCCAGCAGGGAAAGGACTAGCGGGGGGCGACAAGAGACCCAGTACTTC
cdr3_aa: CASRERTSGGRQETQYF

j_call: TRBJ1-2
v_call: TRBV19
clone_size: few
d_call: TRBD1
cdr3_nt: TGTGCTACCCGGACAGGGGGTAACTATGGCTACACCTTC
cdr3_aa: CATRTGGNYGYTF

j_call: TRBJ1-6
v_call: TRBV3-1/TRBV3-2
clone_size: .
d_call: .
cdr3_nt: TGTGCCAGCAGCCAAGGGGGAGGACATAATTCACCCCTCCACTTT
cdr3_aa: CASSQGGGHNSPLHF

j_call: TRBJ2-2
v_call: TRBV7-6
clone_size: .
d_call: .
cdr3_nt: TGTGCCAGCAGCGCCTACGGAGGGCGAAGCACCGGGGAGCTGTTTTTT
cdr3_aa: CASSAYGGRSTGELFF

j_call: TRBJ1-5
v_call: TRBV23-1
clone_size: .
d_call: .
cdr3_nt: TGCGCCAGCAGTCGACTAGGACGGGCCAATCAGCCCCAGCATTTT
cdr3_aa: CASSRLGRANQPQHF